These 4 T cell receptor beta chains were all obtained from the same sample, sequenced in a study of glioma-infiltrating T cells. Using RNA template, CDR3s of TCR alpha and beta were amplified with iRepertoire arm-PCR. TCRdb recomputed calls from the multiplex PCR reads with MiXCR, one row per CDR3 protein. Here the sample spans about 190,000 distinct CDR3 sequences, over 25% being singletons. Sequencing was done on a sample of glioma tissue, nonneoplastic brain tissue, or PBMCs (not recorded which). The receptors originated from a human donor with low-grade glioma or glioblastoma, undergoing nonglioma brain surgery, or in good health (not recorded which).

The rearrangement joins TRBV12-3 or TRBV12-4 to TRBJ2-4, with TRBD2 as a possible D gene (5 bases). Trimming took 5 bases from V and 4 from J, leaving 15 bases between them. The CDR3 length is 15 residues. In nucleotides, the CDR3 is TGTGCCAGCAGTACCCTGGGGTCGGGAAAAAACATTCAGTACTTC. Protein sequence: CASSTLGSGKNIQYF.

There are many counts of this clonotype. This rearrangement joins TRBV20-1 to TRBJ2-1; D is unclear. Trimming took off 2 bases at V and 4 bases at J, with 15 bases between the two ends. Germline V gene lookup returns CDR1 DFQATT and CDR2 SNEGSKA (reference sequence). The CDR3 length is 15 residues. CDR3: CSARYRRLGYNEQFF. DNA of the CDR3: TGCAGTGCTAGATACCGGCGGCTTGGGTACAATGAGCAGTTCTTC.

Points on this clonotype: Because it lacks the conserved phenylalanine or tryptophan at the end, this CDR3 is likely a read error. The chain links TRBV28 to TRBJ2-5; D uncertain. Per germline, CDR1 MDHEN and CDR2 SYDVKM. The CDR3 is 14 residues long. CDR3 nucleotide sequence: TGTGCCCGCAGTTCCCGACGCCGCCAAGAGACCCAGTACCTC. This gives the protein CARSSRRRQETQYL.

This clonotype was found many times. The rearrangement joins TRBV28 to TRBJ1-5; the D gene is possibly TRBD1 (6 bases). Trimming pared 3 bases from V and 3 bases from J, leaving 12 bases between. CDR1 is MDHEN, CDR2 SYDVKM, per germline. The CDR3 length is 15 residues. CDR3 region: CASSLPPGANQPQHF. The CDR3 nucleotides read TGTGCCAGCAGTTTGCCCCCGGGGGCCAATCAGCCCCAGCATTTT.